A selection of T cell receptor beta chains follows, all from one sample in a study of blood T cell repertoires in COVID-19. Method: immunoSEQ multiplex PCR; TCRdb's copy keeps in-frame clones and lacks some. The sample contains 160,000 or so clones, under 95% of which appear only once. The specimen sequenced was peripheral blood. These receptors were taken from a man aged 18 to 30 with acute or convalescent COVID-19. Each CDR3 is given with its conserved first and last residue. The D gene is left open where the match is weak. Some rows mark clone size as missing; the rest say once, few, many or name a class of expanded clone.

d_gene	abundance	v_gene	j_gene	CDR3nt	CDR3aa
NA	NA	TRBV10-3	TRBJ1-2	TGTGCCATCAGTGGGGACACAATTAACTATGGCTACACCTTC	CAISGDTINYGYTF
NA	NA	TRBV19	TRBJ1-6	TGTGCCAGTATGGGCGGATCTGGGAGCTCCTATAATTCACCCCTCCACTTT	CASMGGSGSSYNSPLHF
NA	NA	TRBV24-1	TRBJ2-3	TGTGCCACCAGTGATTTGAGAACGGCTAGCTCAGATACGCAGTATTTT	CATSDLRTASSDTQYF
NA	NA	TRBV6-5	TRBJ2-3	TGTGCCAGCAGGGGGCTGGCAGATACGCAGTATTTT	CASRGLADTQYF
TRBD2	NA	TRBV11-3	TRBJ2-1	TGTGCCAGCAGCCTAACAAAAAGCGGGGGCCTTACCTACAATGAGCAGTTCTTC	CASSLTKSGGLTYNEQFF
NA	NA	TRBV19	TRBJ1-3	TGTGCCAGTATTCAGAACTCTGGAAACACCATATATTTT	CASIQNSGNTIYF
TRBD1	NA	TRBV2	TRBJ2-1	TGTGCCAGCCCCTTACAGGGGTCCTACAATGAGCAGTTCTTC	CASPLQGSYNEQFF
TRBD1	NA	TRBV2	TRBJ2-2	TGTGCCAGCAGTGAATCTAAGAGACAGGGGCTCACCGGGGAGCTGTTTTTT	CASSESKRQGLTGELFF
NA	NA	TRBV29-1	TRBJ2-3	TGCAGCGTTGACCGGCAGGGCGATTCCAATTTCACAGATACGCAGTATTTT	CSVDRQGDSNFTDTQYF
TRBD2	NA	TRBV7-6	TRBJ2-1	TGTGCCAGCAGCGTGCCGGGACTAGCGGGATTAGACAATGAGCAGTTCTTC	CASSVPGLAGLDNEQFF
NA	NA	TRBV5-1	TRBJ1-4	TGCGCCAGCAGCCAGAAGGTGGGGCTGCCAGAGGAAAAACTGTTTTTT	CASSQKVGLPEEKLFF
NA	NA	TRBV30	TRBJ1-2	TGTGCCTCGCGACAGCCTTCAAACTATGGCTACACCTTC	CASRQPSNYGYTF
TRBD1	NA	TRBV27	TRBJ1-2	TGTGCCAGCAGTTTATCACCAGGGGGCTATGGCTACACCTTC	CASSLSPGGYGYTF
NA	NA	TRBV6-5	TRBJ2-7	TGTGCCAGCAGGGCTGCCCAGGGGCCCTACGAGCAGTACTTC	CASRAAQGPYEQYF
NA	NA	TRBV27	TRBJ1-5	TGTGCCAGCAGTTCGGGGGGACCCAGGCAGCCCCAGCATTTT	CASSSGGPRQPQHF
NA	NA	TRBV7-9	TRBJ1-5	TGTGCCAGCAGCTTAGATCGGGATCCCTTAAATCAGCCCCAGCATTTT	CASSLDRDPLNQPQHF
NA	once	TRBV7-9	TRBJ1-1	TGTGCCAGCAGCGCCAGCCTACAGGGTCAAGCTTTCTTT	CASSASLQGQAFF
TRBD1	NA	TRBV11-2	TRBJ2-1	TGTGCCAGCAGTTCTATGCGATCTGGGGAGGCCCCCAGGGGGCAGCAGTTCTTC	CASSSMRSGEAPRGQQFF
TRBD1	few	TRBV4-2	TRBJ1-2	TGTGCCAGCAGCCTCGGACAGGGAAAGAGGGGGCCCTATGGCTACACCTTC	CASSLGQGKRGPYGYTF
TRBD1	NA	TRBV19	TRBJ1-1	TGTGCCAGTAGTTTCCGGGACAGGAACACTGAAGCTTTCTTT	CASSFRDRNTEAFF
TRBD1	NA	TRBV30	TRBJ1-4	TGTGCCTGGAGTGTAGGGGTCTGGGGACAGTATAATGAAAAACTGTTTTTT	CAWSVGVWGQYNEKLFF
NA	NA	TRBV12-3/TRBV12-4	TRBJ1-2	TGTGCCAGCTCTGAACAGGTTTCTGGTGGCTACACCTTC	CASSEQVSGGYTF
NA	NA	TRBV20-1	TRBJ1-2	TGCAGTGCTAGAGATCTCTATGGCTACACCTTC	CSARDLYGYTF
TRBD1	NA	TRBV18	TRBJ1-5	TGTGCCAGCTCACTTGACAGGGCGGTTGGTCAGCCCCAGCATTTT	CASSLDRAVGQPQHF
TRBD1	NA	TRBV6-1	TRBJ1-4	TGTGCCAGCGGTGACAGGGTAGGAAGGTTCGGAGAAAAACTGTTTTTT	CASGDRVGRFGEKLFF
NA	NA	TRBV7-7	TRBJ2-1	TGTGCCAGCAGCTTAGACAGCCCAGGGGAGCAGTTCTTC	CASSLDSPGEQFF
TRBD1	few	TRBV6-5	TRBJ1-2	TGTGCCAGCAGTTACGTCCGGACAGGGGGCAACTATGGCTACACCTTC	CASSYVRTGGNYGYTF
TRBD1	NA	TRBV19	TRBJ2-1	TGTGCCAGTAGTTTCCGGACAGGGGTCACCTCCTACAATGAGCAGTTCTTC	CASSFRTGVTSYNEQFF
TRBD1	NA	TRBV7-2	TRBJ2-7	TGTGCCAGCAGCTACGGGACAGGGAAAGAGCAGTACTTC	CASSYGTGKEQYF
TRBD1	NA	TRBV6-5	TRBJ2-1	TGTGCCAGCAGCCACGGACAGGGGGCCTACAATGAGCAGTTCTTC	CASSHGQGAYNEQFF
NA	NA	TRBV24-1	TRBJ2-3	TGTGCCACCAGTGATCCTTTGATTGAGGGGGCGCAGTATTTT	CATSDPLIEGAQYF
NA	NA	TRBV2	TRBJ2-7	TGTGCCAGCATACACAACTACGAGCAGTACTTC	CASIHNYEQYF
NA	NA	TRBV19	TRBJ1-5	TGTGCCAGTATGCCAGGGAGGGATCAGCCCCAGCATTTT	CASMPGRDQPQHF
TRBD2	NA	TRBV5-1	TRBJ2-1	TGCGCCAGCAGCTTGAAATTAGGACTAGCGGGAGATTGGAATGAGCAGTTCTTC	CASSLKLGLAGDWNEQFF
NA	NA	TRBV30	TRBJ1-2	TGTGCCTGGAAAGAGTACTGGGGCTACACCTTC	CAWKEYWGYTF
NA	NA	TRBV19	TRBJ2-5	TGTGCCAGTAGTGCCCGCCAAAAGGGCGGGGCGCGGGGAGAGACCCAGTACTTC	CASSARQKGGARGETQYF
NA	NA	TRBV6-5	TRBJ1-2	TGTGCCAGCACCCAGACAGGCATCTATGGCTACACCTTC	CASTQTGIYGYTF
NA	NA	TRBV4-1	TRBJ1-2	TGCGCCAGCAGCCAAGGAAGAGGGGAGGAATATGGCTACACCTTC	CASSQGRGEEYGYTF
TRBD1	NA	TRBV11-3	TRBJ2-2	TGTGCCAGCAGCTCCAGACAGGGGAACACCGGGGAGCTGTTTTTT	CASSSRQGNTGELFF
NA	once	TRBV5-6	TRBJ2-5	TGTGCCAGCAGCTTAGGGGGAGAGGGGGAGACCCAGTACTTC	CASSLGGEGETQYF
NA	few	TRBV27	TRBJ1-5	TGTGCCAGCAGTTTATGGCCTGCAGATAGCAATCAGCCCCAGCATTTT	CASSLWPADSNQPQHF
NA	once	TRBV30	TRBJ1-3	TGTGCCTGGAGTGACTCGGTGGTGTCTGGAAACACCATATATTTT	CAWSDSVVSGNTIYF
NA	NA	TRBV24-1	TRBJ2-1	TGTGCCACCAGTGATTTAGCGGCGAGCTCCTACAATGAGCAGTTCTTC	CATSDLAASSYNEQFF
TRBD2	NA	TRBV5-1	TRBJ2-3	TGCGCCAGCAGCCGGGGCTCCCTAGCGGGGGGCCCCACAGATACGCAGTATTTT	CASSRGSLAGGPTDTQYF
NA	NA	TRBV19	TRBJ1-1	TGTGCCAGTAGTATAGGAGAGAGCCCTGAAGCTTTCTTT	CASSIGESPEAFF
NA	NA	TRBV29-1	TRBJ1-1	TGCAGCGTGGAAAACTCTGAAGCTTTCTTT	CSVENSEAFF
NA	NA	TRBV5-1	TRBJ1-4	TGCGCCAGCAGCTTGCCGACCTTGGGGCAGATTGATGAAAAACTGTTTTTT	CASSLPTLGQIDEKLFF
TRBD1	NA	TRBV29-1	TRBJ1-2	TGCAGCGTCCGGGGGCAGGGGGCGATGCATGGCTACACCTTC	CSVRGQGAMHGYTF
NA	few	TRBV14	TRBJ2-1	TGTGCCAGCAGCCAAGATAGGGGGGGACACAATGAGCAGTTCTTC	CASSQDRGGHNEQFF
TRBD1	few	TRBV4-1	TRBJ1-5	TGCGCCAGCAGCCCTGGAGGGGGCGATCAGCCCCAGCATTTT	CASSPGGGDQPQHF
NA	NA	TRBV3-1/TRBV3-2	TRBJ2-7	TGTGCCAGCAGCCTCCAACAGGGAAATCCGTACGAGCAGTACTTC	CASSLQQGNPYEQYF
TRBD1	NA	TRBV19	TRBJ1-1	TGTGCCAGTACCCGGACAGGGGGGAACACTGAAGCTTTCTTT	CASTRTGGNTEAFF
NA	NA	TRBV2	TRBJ2-5	TGTGCCAGCAGTGAAGGTTTCTCTTTGACTGAAGAGACCCAGTACTTC	CASSEGFSLTEETQYF
TRBD1	NA	TRBV5-1	TRBJ1-4	TGCGCCAGCAGCACTTCCGGGACAGGGAGTGAAAAACTGTTTTTT	CASSTSGTGSEKLFF
TRBD1	NA	TRBV3-1/TRBV3-2	TRBJ1-1	TGTGCCAGCAGCCAGACAGGGGTCGGATTCCCCAACACTGAAGCTTTCTTT	CASSQTGVGFPNTEAFF
NA	once	TRBV30	TRBJ1-5	TGTGCCTGGAGTGGAGGGGGGGCAAGGCAGCCCCAGCATTTT	CAWSGGGARQPQHF